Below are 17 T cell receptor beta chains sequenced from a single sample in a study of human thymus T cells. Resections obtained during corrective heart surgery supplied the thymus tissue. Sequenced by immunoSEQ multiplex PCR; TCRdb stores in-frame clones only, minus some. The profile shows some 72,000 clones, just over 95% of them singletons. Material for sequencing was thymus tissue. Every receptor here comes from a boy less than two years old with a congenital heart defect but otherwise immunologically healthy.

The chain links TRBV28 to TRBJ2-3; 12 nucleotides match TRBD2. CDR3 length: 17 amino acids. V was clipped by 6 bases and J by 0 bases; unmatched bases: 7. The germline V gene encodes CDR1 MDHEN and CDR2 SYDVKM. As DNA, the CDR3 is TGTGCCAGCAGCCTATCGACTAGCGGGAGAAGCACAGATACGCAGTATTTT. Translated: CASSLSTSGRSTDTQYF.

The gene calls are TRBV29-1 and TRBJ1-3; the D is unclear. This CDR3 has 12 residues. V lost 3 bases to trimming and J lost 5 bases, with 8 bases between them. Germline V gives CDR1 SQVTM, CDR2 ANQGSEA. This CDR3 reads CSVEIARNTIYF. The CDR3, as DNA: TGCAGCGTTGAGATAGCCAGAAACACCATATATTTT.

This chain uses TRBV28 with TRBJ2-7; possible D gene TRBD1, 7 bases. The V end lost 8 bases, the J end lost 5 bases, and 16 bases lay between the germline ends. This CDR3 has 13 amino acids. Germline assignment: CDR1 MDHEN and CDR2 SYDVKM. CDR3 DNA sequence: TGTGCCAGCTACAGAACAGGGGAGGACGAGCAGTACTTC. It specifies CASYRTGEDEQYF.

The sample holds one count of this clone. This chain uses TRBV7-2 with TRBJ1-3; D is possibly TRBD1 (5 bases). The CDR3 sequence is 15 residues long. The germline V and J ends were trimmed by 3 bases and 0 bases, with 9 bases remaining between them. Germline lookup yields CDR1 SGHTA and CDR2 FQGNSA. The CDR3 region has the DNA TGTGCCAGCAGCTTCAGGGTCAACTCTGGAAACACCATATATTTT. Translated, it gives CASSFRVNSGNTIYF.

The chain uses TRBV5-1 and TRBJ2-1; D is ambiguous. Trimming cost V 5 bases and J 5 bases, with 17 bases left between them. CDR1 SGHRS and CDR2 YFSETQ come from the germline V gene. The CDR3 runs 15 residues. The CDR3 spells CASSPYALGNNEQFF. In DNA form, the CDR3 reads TGCGCCAGCAGTCCGTACGCGTTAGGAAACAATGAGCAGTTCTTC.

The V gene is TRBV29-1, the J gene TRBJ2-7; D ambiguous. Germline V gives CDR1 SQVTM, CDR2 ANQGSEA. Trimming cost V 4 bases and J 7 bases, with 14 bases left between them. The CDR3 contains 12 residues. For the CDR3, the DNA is TGCAGCGTTGGGGTTTCGAGAAGGGAGCAGTACTTC. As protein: CSVGVSRREQYF.

The CDR3 reads CASSFDEGTSGGLPSYEQYF. The CDR3 bases are TGTGCCAGCAGCTTTGACGAAGGGACTAGCGGGGGCCTACCATCCTACGAGCAGTACTTC. The V call is TRBV5-4, the J call TRBJ2-5; 14 bases map to TRBD2. The DNA end is a closer match to TRBJ2-7, so the J assignment may be wrong. CDR3 length: 20 amino acids. Germline CDR1 reads SGHNT; CDR2 reads YYREEE (reference sequence).

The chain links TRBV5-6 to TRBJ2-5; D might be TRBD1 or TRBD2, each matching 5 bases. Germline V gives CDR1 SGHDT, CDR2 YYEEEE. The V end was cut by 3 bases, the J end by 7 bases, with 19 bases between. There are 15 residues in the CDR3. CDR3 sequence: CASSSAGTLLGTQYF. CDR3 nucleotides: TGTGCCAGCAGCTCCGCCGGGACCCTTCTAGGGACCCAGTACTTC. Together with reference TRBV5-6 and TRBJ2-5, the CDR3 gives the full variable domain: DAGVTQSPTHLIKTRGQQVTLRCSPKSGHDTVSWYQQALGQGPQFIFQYYEEEERQRGNFPDRFSGHQFPNYSSELNVNALLLGDSALYLCASSSAGTLLGTQYFGPGTRLLVL.

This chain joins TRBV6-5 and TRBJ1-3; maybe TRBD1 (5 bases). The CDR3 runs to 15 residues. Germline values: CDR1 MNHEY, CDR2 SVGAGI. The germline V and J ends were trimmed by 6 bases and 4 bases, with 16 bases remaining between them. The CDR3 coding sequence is TGTGCCAGCAGGCCCCTCCAGGGTCCCGGAAACACCATATATTTT. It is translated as CASRPLQGPGNTIYF.

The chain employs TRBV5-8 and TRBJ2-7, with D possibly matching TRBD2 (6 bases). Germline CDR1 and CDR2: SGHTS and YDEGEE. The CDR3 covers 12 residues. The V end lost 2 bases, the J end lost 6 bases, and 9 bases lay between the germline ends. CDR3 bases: TGTGCCAGCAGCTTTGAGGAGGGCGAGCAGTACTTC. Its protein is CASSFEEGEQYF.

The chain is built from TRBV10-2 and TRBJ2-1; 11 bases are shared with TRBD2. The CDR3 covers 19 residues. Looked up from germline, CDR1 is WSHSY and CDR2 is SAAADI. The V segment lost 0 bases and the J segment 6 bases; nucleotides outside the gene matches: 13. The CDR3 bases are TGCGCCAGCAGTGAGTCTGATAGCGGGAGGGCCAGAGTCGGCAATGAGCAGTTCTTC. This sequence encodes CASSESDSGRARVGNEQFF.

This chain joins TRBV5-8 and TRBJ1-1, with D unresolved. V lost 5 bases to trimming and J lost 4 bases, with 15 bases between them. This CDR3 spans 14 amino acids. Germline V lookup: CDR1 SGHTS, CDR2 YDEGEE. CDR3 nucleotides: TGTGCCAGCAGACTCGTAATAAGGCTCACTGAAGCTTTCTTT. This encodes CASRLVIRLTEAFF. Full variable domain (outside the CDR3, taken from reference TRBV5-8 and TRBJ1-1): EAGVTQSPTHLIKTRGQQATLRCSPISGHTSVYWYQQALGLGLQFLLWYDEGEERNRGNFPPRFSGRQFPNYSSELNVNALELEDSALYLCASRLVIRLTEAFFGQGTRLTVV.

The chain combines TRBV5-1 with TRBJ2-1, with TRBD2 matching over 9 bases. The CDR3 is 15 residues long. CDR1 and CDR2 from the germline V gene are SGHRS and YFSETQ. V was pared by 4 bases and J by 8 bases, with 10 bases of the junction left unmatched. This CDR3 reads CASSLRLAEGDEQFF. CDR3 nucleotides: TGCGCCAGCAGCCTTAGACTAGCGGAGGGGGATGAGCAGTTCTTC.

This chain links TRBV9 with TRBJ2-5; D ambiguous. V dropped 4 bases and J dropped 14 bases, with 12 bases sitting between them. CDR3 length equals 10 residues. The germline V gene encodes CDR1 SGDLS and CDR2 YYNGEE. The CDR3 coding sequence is TGTGCCAGCAGCACCATGTGCCCCTACTTC. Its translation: CASSTMCPYF.

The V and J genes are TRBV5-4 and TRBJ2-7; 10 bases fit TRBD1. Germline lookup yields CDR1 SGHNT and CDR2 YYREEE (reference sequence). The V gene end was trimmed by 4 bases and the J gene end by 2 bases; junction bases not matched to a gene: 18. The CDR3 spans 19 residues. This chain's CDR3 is CASSTPDRGRGRATYEQYF. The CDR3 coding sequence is TGTGCCAGCAGCACACCAGACAGGGGGCGCGGGCGGGCAACCTACGAGCAGTACTTC.

CDR3 sequence (DNA): TGTGCCAGCAGTCTCGCTTTGACTAGTCACGAGCAGTACTTC. Translated, it gives CASSLALTSHEQYF. The chain carries TRBV28 and TRBJ2-7; tentatively, D is TRBD2 (6 bases). The CDR3 extends over 14 amino acids. V was pared by 5 bases and J by 5 bases, with 16 bases between. Germline CDR1 MDHEN, CDR2 SYDVKM.

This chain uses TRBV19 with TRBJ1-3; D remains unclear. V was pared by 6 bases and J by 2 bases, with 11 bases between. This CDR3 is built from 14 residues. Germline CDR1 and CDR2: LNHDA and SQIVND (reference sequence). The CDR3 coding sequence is TGTGCCAGTAGCCCCTCGGGAACTGGAAACACCATATATTTT. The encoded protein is CASSPSGTGNTIYF.